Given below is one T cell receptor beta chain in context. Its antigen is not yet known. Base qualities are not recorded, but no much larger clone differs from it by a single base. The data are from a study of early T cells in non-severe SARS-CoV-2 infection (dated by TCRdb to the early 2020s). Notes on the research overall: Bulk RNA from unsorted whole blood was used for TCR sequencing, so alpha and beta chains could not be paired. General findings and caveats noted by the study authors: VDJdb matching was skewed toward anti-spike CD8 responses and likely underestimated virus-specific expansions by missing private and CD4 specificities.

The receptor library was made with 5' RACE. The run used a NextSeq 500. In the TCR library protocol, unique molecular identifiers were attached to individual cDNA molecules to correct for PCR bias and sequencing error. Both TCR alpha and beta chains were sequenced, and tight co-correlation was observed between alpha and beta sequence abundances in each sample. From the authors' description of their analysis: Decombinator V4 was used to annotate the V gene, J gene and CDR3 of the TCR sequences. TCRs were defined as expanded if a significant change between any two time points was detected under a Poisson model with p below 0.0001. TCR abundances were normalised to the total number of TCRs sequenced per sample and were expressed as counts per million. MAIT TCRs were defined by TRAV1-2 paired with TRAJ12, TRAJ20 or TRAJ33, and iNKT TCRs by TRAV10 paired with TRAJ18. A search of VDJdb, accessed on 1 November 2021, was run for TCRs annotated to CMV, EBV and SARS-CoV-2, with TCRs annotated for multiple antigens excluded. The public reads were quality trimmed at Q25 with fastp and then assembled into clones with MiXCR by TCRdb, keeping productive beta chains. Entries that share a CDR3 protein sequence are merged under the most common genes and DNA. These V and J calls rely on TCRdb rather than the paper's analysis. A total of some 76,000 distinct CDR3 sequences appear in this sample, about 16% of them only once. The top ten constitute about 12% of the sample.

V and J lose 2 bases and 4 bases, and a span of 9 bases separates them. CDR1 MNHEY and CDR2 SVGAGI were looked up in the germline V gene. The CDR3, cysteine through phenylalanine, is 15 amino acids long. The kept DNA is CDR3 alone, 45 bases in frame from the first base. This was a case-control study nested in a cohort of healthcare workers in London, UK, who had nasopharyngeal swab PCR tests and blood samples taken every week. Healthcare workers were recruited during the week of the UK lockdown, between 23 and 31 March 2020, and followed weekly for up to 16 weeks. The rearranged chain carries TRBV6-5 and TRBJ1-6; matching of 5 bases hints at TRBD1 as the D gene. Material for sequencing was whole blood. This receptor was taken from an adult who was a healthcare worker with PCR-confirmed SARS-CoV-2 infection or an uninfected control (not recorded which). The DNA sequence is TGTGCCAGCAGTTACGACAGAAGTTATAATTCACCCCTCCACTTT. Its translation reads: CASSYDRSYNSPLHF.